This TCR beta chain comes out of a study of blood T cell repertoires in COVID-19. Study-wide background: PBMCs, B-cell-depleted T cells, or T cells were the source of the cDNA or gDNA that made up the material.

The CDR3 length is 16 residues. Germline assignment: CDR1 KGHSH and CDR2 LQKENI. V was cut by 2 bases and J by 8 bases, with 21 bases left in between. Profiling relied on immunoSEQ multiplex PCR, and the TCRdb table lists in-frame clones only, not all of them. The table lists under 200,000 clones, over 75% of them singletons. Cohorts were determined from participant-reported clinical history. Donors in Cohort 3 counted as recovered after two negative PCRs, clearance, or symptom resolution. The chain employs TRBV18 and TRBJ1-2; D call uncertain. Sequenced input: PBMCs or T cells enriched from blood (not recorded which). The TCR sequence derives from a woman between 50 and 59 years old who had recovered from COVID-19. The CDR3 protein is CASSPMQVPDEGGYTF. DNA for the CDR3: TGTGCCAGCTCACCAATGCAGGTCCCCGATGAAGGCGGCTACACCTTC.